This TCR beta chain stems from a study of shared clonotypes between healthy human individuals. This table comes from immunoSEQ multiplex PCR, and its TCRdb copy is limited to in-frame clones, with some not included. The repertoire includes about 2.1 million clones, approximately 92% of them detected once, and over 1.5% sits in the top ten. The V end lost 4 bases, the J end lost 3 bases, and 14 bases lay between the germline ends. Germline V gene lookup returns CDR1 SGHKS and CDR2 YYEKEE (reference sequence). This CDR3 region has 15 residues. Positively selected for CCR7, the CD45RO-negative cells used as naive CD8 cells excluded terminally differentiated effector memory CD45RA+ cells.

The specimen was naive CD8+ T cells from PBMCs. The TCR originated in a man aged 18 to 29 in good health. Some clones in this sample may be carry-over from other donors' samples. The gene calls are TRBV5-5 and TRBJ2-1; a weak D match, TRBD2 (5 bases). CDR3 sequence (DNA): TGTGCCAGCAGCCCCGAGAGCGGTATCTACAATGAGCAGTTCTTC. Amino acids: CASSPESGIYNEQFF.